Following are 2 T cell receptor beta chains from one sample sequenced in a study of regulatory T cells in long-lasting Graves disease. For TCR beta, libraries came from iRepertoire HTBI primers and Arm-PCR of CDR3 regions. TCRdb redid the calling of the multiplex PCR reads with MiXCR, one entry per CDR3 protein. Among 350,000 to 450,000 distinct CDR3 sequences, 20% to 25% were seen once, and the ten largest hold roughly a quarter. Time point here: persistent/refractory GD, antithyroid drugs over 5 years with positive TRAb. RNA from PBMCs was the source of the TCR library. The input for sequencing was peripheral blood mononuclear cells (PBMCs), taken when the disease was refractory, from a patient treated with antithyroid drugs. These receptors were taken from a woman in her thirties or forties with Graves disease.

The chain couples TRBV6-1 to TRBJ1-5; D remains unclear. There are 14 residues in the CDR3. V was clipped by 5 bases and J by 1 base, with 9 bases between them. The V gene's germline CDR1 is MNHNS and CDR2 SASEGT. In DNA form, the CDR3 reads TGTGCCAGCAGTCCTAATTGGAGCAATCAGCCCCAGCATTTT. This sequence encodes CASSPNWSNQPQHF.

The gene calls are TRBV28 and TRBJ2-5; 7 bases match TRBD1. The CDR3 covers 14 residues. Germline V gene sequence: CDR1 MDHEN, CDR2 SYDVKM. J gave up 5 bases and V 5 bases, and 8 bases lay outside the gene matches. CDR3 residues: CASSLTGVMETQYF. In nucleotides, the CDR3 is TGTGCCAGCAGTCTAACAGGGGTGATGGAGACCCAGTACTTC. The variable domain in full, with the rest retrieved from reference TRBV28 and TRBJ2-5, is DVKVTQSSRYLVKRTGEKVFLECVQDMDHENMFWYRQDPGLGLRLIYFSYDVKMKEKGDIPEGYSVSREKKERFSLILESASTNQTSMYLCASSLTGVMETQYFGPGTRLLVL.